This is a list of T cell receptor beta chains from one sample in a study of CD8 T cells in Susac syndrome. TCRdb re-called the immunoSEQ multiplex PCR reads through MiXCR, storing one row per CDR3 protein. The data contain 200,000 or so distinct CDR3 sequences, about 96% of them singletons. Material for sequencing was CD4+ T cells from PBMCs. The receptor source for this set is a human donor with multiple sclerosis. CDR3s include the opening cysteine and the closing phenylalanine or tryptophan. The order of the fields is D gene, V gene, J gene, CDR3 protein, CDR3 DNA. The D gene is left open where the match is weak.

>-|TRBV3-1|TRBJ1-6
CASSQGGQDSPLHF
TGTGCCAGCAGCCAAGGGGGGCAGGACTCACCCCTCCACTTT
>-|TRBV14|TRBJ2-3
CASSQGWSTDTQYF
TGTGCCAGCAGCCAAGGGTGGAGCACAGATACGCAGTATTTT
>TRBD1|TRBV30|TRBJ2-1
CAWSVRWGTGGYNEQFF
TGTGCCTGGAGTGTTAGATGGGGGACAGGGGGCTACAATGAGCAGTTCTTC
>-|TRBV7-9|TRBJ1-2
CASTLGAYGYTF
TGTGCCAGCACTTTAGGGGCCTATGGCTACACCTTC
>-|TRBV28|TRBJ2-3
CASSRDYGGPDTQYF
TGTGCCAGCAGTCGCGACTACGGGGGCCCAGATACGCAGTATTTT
>-|TRBV20-1|TRBJ2-1
CSGSGSYNEQFF
TGCAGTGGTTCCGGGAGCTACAATGAGCAGTTCTTC
>TRBD2|TRBV20-1|TRBJ2-5
CSGRGGKETQYF
TGCAGCGGTAGGGGAGGGAAAGAGACCCAGTACTTC
>-|TRBV4-1|TRBJ1-2
CASSQDHIPNYGYTF
TGCGCCAGCAGCCAAGATCACATCCCGAACTATGGCTACACCTTC
>-|TRBV12-5|TRBJ2-5
CASGLVTTQYF
TGTGCTAGTGGTTTGGTGACTACCCAGTACTTC
>TRBD1|TRBV27|TRBJ2-7
CASSLYGTGGRREQYF
TGTGCCAGCAGTTTATACGGGACAGGGGGCCGGAGGGAGCAGTACTTC